This TCR beta chain was captured by sequencing in a study of blood T cell repertoires in COVID-19. Turning to the study itself: Acute and convalescent COVID-19 specimens originated in the United States, Italy and Spain. Sources were T cells, B-cell-depleted T cells, or PBMCs; the material itself was cDNA or gDNA.

Authors' data handling: Nucleated cell number was recorded as an estimate derived from reference gene primer amplification. Profiling relied on immunoSEQ multiplex PCR, and the TCRdb table lists in-frame clones only, not all of them. D and trimming come from the DNA, and the V and J calls and clone size come from that table. The sample has about 310,000 clones; around 87% are singletons. The CDR3 sequence is 12 residues long. V was pared by 1 base and J by 11 bases, with 4 bases of the junction left unmatched. Looked up from germline, CDR1 is SEHNR and CDR2 is FQNEAQ (reference sequence). The rearrangement links TRBV7-9 to TRBJ1-1; 7 bases line up with TRBD1. The receptor was derived from a woman aged 45 to 65 who had recovered from COVID-19. The sequenced material came from peripheral blood. CDR3 in DNA: TGTGCCAGCAGCTTAGGTCAGGGGGAGGCTTTCTTT. Amino acid sequence: CASSLGQGEAFF.